The 15 T cell receptor beta chains presented below share a single source sample, sequenced in a study of T cells in localized non-small cell lung cancer. Assay used: immunoSEQ multiplex PCR; TCRdb lists only in-frame clones, some missing. Of approximately 3,000 clones in the sample, approximately 25% were seen once. The sample was normal lung tissue next to the tumor, taken before any cancer treatment. The source of these receptors is a man aged 40 to 70 with stage III squamous cell lung carcinoma.

In its sample, this clone is medium-sized (0.01 to 0.1%). This chain joins TRBV11-3 and TRBJ1-1; TRBD1 agrees at 9 bases. V trimming: 5 bases; J trimming: 2 bases; junction bases outside the gene matches: 6. This CDR3 spans 15 amino acids. Per the germline V gene, CDR1 is SGHNT and CDR2 is YENEEA. The CDR3: CASSPRTGANTEAFF. For the CDR3, the DNA is TGTGCCAGCAGCCCCCGGACAGGGGCAAACACTGAAGCTTTCTTT.

A few counts support this clone. This chain joins TRBV11-3 and TRBJ1-6; D gene unclear. V was cut by 0 bases and J by 3 bases, with 12 bases left in between. This CDR3 contains 17 residues. Germline CDR1 reads SGHNT; CDR2 reads YENEEA. Written as DNA, the CDR3 is TGTGCCAGCAGCTTAGAACGATCACATATCTATAATTCACCCCTCCACTTT. Translated: CASSLERSHIYNSPLHF. The variable domain in full, with the rest retrieved from reference TRBV11-3 and TRBJ1-6, is EAGVVQSPRYKIIEKKQPVAFWCNPISGHNTLYWYLQNLGQGPELLIRYENEEAVDDSQLPKDRFSAERLKGVDSTLKIQPAELGDSAVYLCASSLERSHIYNSPLHFGNGTRLTVT.

This clone qualifies as medium-sized. The DNA for the CDR3 is TGTGCCAGCAGTTCCGAGACAGGGTTTGGAAACACCATATATTTT. This gives the protein CASSSETGFGNTIYF. The rearrangement joins TRBV28 to TRBJ1-3; TRBD1 aligns across 7 bases. V was pared by 4 bases and J by 3 bases, with 6 bases of the junction left unmatched. The CDR3 consists of 15 residues. The germline V gene encodes CDR1 MDHEN and CDR2 SYDVKM.

This clone was counted between two and nine times. The gene calls are TRBV28 and TRBJ1-5; D gene uncertain. Per germline, CDR1 MDHEN and CDR2 SYDVKM. The CDR3 runs to 15 residues. V lost 3 bases, J lost 6 bases, and 15 bases lay in between. This CDR3 is CASSFLEGLGQPQHF. CDR3 sequence (DNA): TGTGCCAGCAGTTTCTTGGAGGGCTTGGGTCAGCCCCAGCATTTT.

Only a few counts were recorded for this clone. The J gene is TRBJ1-3, the V gene TRBV9; D gene ambiguous. This CDR3 has 14 amino acids. Trimming stripped 3 bases from V and 1 base from J, with 8 bases between. CDR1 is SGDLS and CDR2 is YYNGEE in the germline V gene. CDR3 amino acids: CASSGEPSGNTIYF. The CDR3 DNA follows: TGTGCCAGCAGCGGGGAGCCTTCTGGAAACACCATATATTTT.

This clone is categorized as medium-sized (0.01 to 0.1%). The chain has TRBV6-8 and TRBJ2-7; D not certain. The germline CDR1 and CDR2 sequences are MNHGY and SAAAGT. CDR3 size: 17 residues. The V end was cut by 0 bases, the J end by 0 bases, with 15 bases between. The CDR3: CASSYSNRLIGSYEQYV. The CDR3 region has the DNA TGTGCCAGCAGTTACTCGAATAGGCTCATCGGCTCCTACGAGCAGTACGTC.

There are a few counts of this clone. The V and J genes are TRBV10-3 and TRBJ1-2, with 7 bases lining up with TRBD1. J lost 2 bases, V lost 1 base, and 10 bases had no gene match. This CDR3 region has 17 residues. The germline V gene encodes CDR1 ENHRY and CDR2 SYGVKD. CDR3 sequence: CAISELGRGSPNYGYTF. CDR3 DNA: TGTGCCATCAGTGAGTTAGGCAGGGGGAGCCCAAACTATGGCTACACCTTC.

V and J are TRBV29-1 and TRBJ2-5, with D perhaps matching TRBD1 (6 bases). Germline V gene lookup returns CDR1 SQVTM and CDR2 ANQGSEA. This CDR3 contains 14 residues. Deletions cut 6 bases from V and 5 bases from J, with 19 bases between. The CDR3 loop is CSVQGTNVEETQYF. The CDR3 DNA follows: TGCAGCGTCCAGGGGACGAACGTTGAGGAGACCCAGTACTTC.

This chain links TRBV29-1 with TRBJ2-3; 10 bases align to TRBD1. The CDR3 is 14 residues long. J gave up 5 bases and V 7 bases, and 9 bases lay outside the gene matches. Germline CDR1 reads SQVTM; CDR2 reads ANQGSEA. The CDR3 sequence is CSGGQGEVIDTQYF. The DNA of the CDR3 is TGCAGCGGTGGACAGGGGGAGGTAATAGATACGCAGTATTTT.

This clone is termed medium-sized (0.01 to 0.1%). This chain links TRBV7-2 with TRBJ1-1; D unclear. CDR1 and CDR2 (germline): SGHTA, FQGNSA. Between the trimmed V and J ends, which lost 3 bases and 0 bases, there was a span of 5 bases. The CDR3 extends over 13 amino acids. CDR3: CASSFDLNTEAFF. CDR3 DNA sequence: TGTGCCAGCAGCTTTGACCTGAACACTGAAGCTTTCTTT.

V is TRBV28 and J is TRBJ2-7; either TRBD1 or TRBD2 may supply D (6 bases each). Trimming took off 5 bases at V and 6 bases at J, with 20 bases between the two ends. Germline CDR1 reads MDHEN; CDR2 reads SYDVKM. This CDR3 spans 15 amino acids. CDR3 loop: CASSPQVGGGGEQYF. For the CDR3, the DNA is TGTGCCAGCAGTCCTCAAGTAGGAGGGGGAGGCGAGCAGTACTTC.

The table lists this clone with a few counts. The J gene is TRBJ1-3, the V gene TRBV11-3, with D possibly being TRBD1 (6 bases). CDR1 and CDR2 from the germline V gene are SGHNT and YENEEA. Trimming pared 6 bases from V and 4 bases from J, leaving 13 bases between. The CDR3 runs to 14 residues. The CDR3 DNA is TGTGCCAGCAGTCGAGGGGGGTCGGGAAACACCATATATTTT. Protein: CASSRGGSGNTIYF.

The V and J genes are TRBV6-8 and TRBJ2-7, with D tentatively TRBD2 (6 bases). The germline V and J ends were trimmed by 2 bases and 6 bases, with 11 bases remaining between them. Germline values: CDR1 MNHGY, CDR2 SAAAGT. CDR3 size: 13 residues. CDR3 amino acids: CASSYDGGGEQYV. The CDR3 bases are TGTGCCAGCAGTTACGATGGGGGAGGCGAGCAGTACGTC.

This clone occurred a few times. This sequence joins TRBV28 and TRBJ2-5, with TRBD1 matching over 7 bases. The germline gives CDR1 MDHEN, CDR2 SYDVKM. The CDR3 length is 15 residues. V shed 6 bases and J 4 bases; nucleotides not matched to a gene: 11. CDR3 DNA sequence: TGTGCCAGCAGACCTCCGACAGGGAATGGAGAGACCCAGTACTTC. Its translation is CASRPPTGNGETQYF.

This clone occurred a few times. V is TRBV6-8 and J is TRBJ2-1, with D uncertain. V was pared by 1 base and J by 5 bases, with 9 bases between. CDR1 is MNHGY, CDR2 SAAAGT, per germline. The CDR3 is made up of 14 amino acids. The CDR3 DNA reads TGTGCCAGCAGTTACTTACGGCAAGACAATGAGCAGTTCTTC. Its protein product is CASSYLRQDNEQFF.